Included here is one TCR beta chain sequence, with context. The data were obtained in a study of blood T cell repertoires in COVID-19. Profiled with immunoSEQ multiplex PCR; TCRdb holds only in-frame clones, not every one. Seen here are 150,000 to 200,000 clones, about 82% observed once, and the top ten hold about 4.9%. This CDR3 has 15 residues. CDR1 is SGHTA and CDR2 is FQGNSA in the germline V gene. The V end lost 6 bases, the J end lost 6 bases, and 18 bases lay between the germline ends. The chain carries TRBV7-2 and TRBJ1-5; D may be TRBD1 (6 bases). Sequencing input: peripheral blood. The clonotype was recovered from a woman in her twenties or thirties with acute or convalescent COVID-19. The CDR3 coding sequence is TGTGCCAGCAGTCAAAAGGGGGGGGCAGGTCAGCCCCAGCATTTT. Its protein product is CASSQKGGAGQPQHF.